This is a list of T cell receptor beta chains from one sample in a study of blood T cell repertoires in COVID-19. Here immunoSEQ multiplex PCR was the method, and the copy in TCRdb shows in-frame clones only, minus some. The sample consists of 170,000 or so clones, approximately 83% of them appearing once. Sequenced input: peripheral blood. These receptor sequences come from a woman aged 55 to 70 with acute or convalescent COVID-19. The CDR3 runs from the conserved cysteine through the conserved F or W. Fields, in order: V gene, CDR3 protein.

TRBV5-1	CASSGGTSGGAEQFF
TRBV30	CAWSERVMDTIYF
TRBV18	CASSRGQGNTEAFF
TRBV7-2	CASSGQGAVGNTIYF
TRBV3-1/TRBV3-2	CASSQESGQGPRAQYF
TRBV28	CASSLRTGAPSEQYF
TRBV24-1	CATSDKGGTEAFF
TRBV28	CASSEDRATNEKLFF
TRBV7-2	CASSLIGGLGQPQHF
TRBV4-1	CASSQVASGTGGRTDTQYF
TRBV7-9	CASSFGGVAGYTF